Listed here are 32 T cell receptor beta chains from one sample, sequenced in a study of T cells in Graves' hyperthyroidism and ophthalmopathy. Authors of the study amplified TCR beta CDR3 regions from RNA transcripts. HTBI primers were the set used in a first-round RT-PCR of the TCR CDR3. TCRdb recomputed calls from the multiplex PCR reads with MiXCR, one row per CDR3 protein. The sample lists hundreds of thousands of distinct CDR3 sequences, 14% seen once, with 5.5% to 7.5% in the top ten. Input material: blood. The source is a woman in her twenties or thirties with Graves' hyperthyroidism that later progressed to Graves' ophthalmopathy.

The gene calls are TRBV27 and TRBJ1-5, with D maybe TRBD1 (6 bases). Germline V gene lookup returns CDR1 MNHEY and CDR2 SMNVEV (reference sequence). The CDR3 length is 16 residues. Trimming took 5 bases from V and 5 from J, leaving 19 bases between them. CDR3 sequence: CASSPDPTRGYQPQHF. The CDR3 DNA follows: TGTGCCAGCAGTCCCGACCCAACCAGGGGATATCAGCCCCAGCATTTT.

This clonotype occurred many times. The chain couples TRBV28 to TRBJ1-2; D gene ambiguous. Trimming took off 3 bases at V and 5 bases at J, with 7 bases between the two ends. This CDR3 region has 12 residues. Germline V gene data show CDR1 as MDHEN and CDR2 as SYDVKM. The CDR3: CASSFVQYGYTF. The CDR3 DNA sequence: TGTGCCAGCAGTTTTGTCCAGTATGGCTACACCTTC.

This clonotype was recorded many times. The J gene is TRBJ2-1, the V gene TRBV20-1; D perhaps matches TRBD2 (6 bases). The CDR3 runs to 15 residues. CDR1 and CDR2 (germline): DFQATT, SNEGSKA (reference sequence). With 3 bases removed from V and 0 bases from J, the gap between germline ends came to 12 bases. CDR3 sequence: CSASRAGFSYNEQFF. The CDR3 DNA is TGCAGTGCTAGCAGGGCGGGATTCTCCTACAATGAGCAGTTCTTC.

This clonotype was seen repeatedly, ten times or more. The rearrangement links TRBV28 to TRBJ2-7; D gene ambiguous. V shed 7 bases and J shed 2 bases, with 9 bases lying between them. This CDR3 contains 12 residues. Germline CDR1 and CDR2: MDHEN and SYDVKM. The CDR3 is CASNQGTYEQYF. Written as DNA, the CDR3 is TGTGCCAGCAATCAAGGTACCTACGAGCAGTACTTC.

This clonotype was found many times. The chain combines TRBV5-1 with TRBJ1-4, with 8 bases fitting TRBD1. Per the germline V gene, CDR1 is SGHRS and CDR2 is YFSETQ. The CDR3 spans 16 residues. Unmatched junction bases numbered 12, after V lost 3 bases and J lost 8 bases. The CDR3 here is CASSSEGAGGGEKLFF. CDR3 bases: TGCGCCAGCAGCTCGGAGGGTGCAGGGGGCGGCGAAAAACTGTTTTTT. The whole variable domain, remainder taken from reference TRBV5-1 and TRBJ1-4, is KAGVTQTPRYLIKTRGQQVTLSCSPISGHRSVSWYQQTPGQGLQFLFEYFSETQRNKGNFPGRFSGRQFSNSRSEMNVSTLELGDSALYLCASSSEGAGGGEKLFFGSGTQLSVL.

Worth noting for this clonotype: A read error may explain this, as a much larger clone is one base away. The J gene is TRBJ2-2, the V gene TRBV13; TRBD2 matches at 7 bases. The CDR3 has 17 amino acids. The germline gives CDR1 PRHDT, CDR2 FYEKMQ (reference sequence). Here the CDR3 reads CASSQRGGLGRLGELLF. CDR3 DNA sequence: TGTGCCAGCAGCCAACGCGGGGGACTGGGGCGACTCGGGGAGCTGTTGTTT.

This clonotype occurred many times. V gene TRBV11-2 combines with J gene TRBJ2-7; D uncertain. V was cut by 5 bases and J by 0 bases, with 8 bases left in between. From germline, CDR1 is SGHAT and CDR2 FQNNGV. This CDR3 is 13 amino acids long. CDR3 region: CASSAASSYEQYF. CDR3 bases: TGTGCCAGCAGCGCGGCAAGCTCCTACGAGCAGTACTTC.

Comments on this clonotype: This sequence may be a read error, since a much larger clone differs from it by one base. The chain joins TRBV5-5 to TRBJ1-1, with D possibly TRBD1 on 5 matching bases. The V end was cut by 4 bases, the J end by 4 bases, with 14 bases between. CDR1 is SGHKS and CDR2 is YYEKEE in the germline V gene (reference sequence). The CDR3 consists of 14 residues. The CDR3 sequence is CASSDFTGCTEAFF. The CDR3 bases are TGTGCCAGCAGCGACTTCACAGGATGCACTGAAGCTTTCTTT.

This clonotype was observed at least ten times. J is TRBJ2-7 and V is TRBV28, with 15 bases aligning to TRBD2. The CDR3 is 16 residues long. V dropped 6 bases and J dropped 2; count of bases not matched to a gene: 5. Germline V gene lookup returns CDR1 MDHEN and CDR2 SYDVKM. CDR3 region: CASRRTSGRVPYEQYF. The CDR3 DNA sequence: TGTGCCAGCAGGCGGACTAGCGGGAGGGTCCCCTACGAGCAGTACTTC.

This clonotype showed up many times. The V gene is TRBV27, the J gene TRBJ2-7, with 8 nucleotides matching TRBD2. The V segment lost 4 bases and the J segment 0 bases; nucleotides outside the gene matches: 14. This CDR3 region has 18 residues. The germline V gene has CDR1 MNHEY and CDR2 SMNVEV (reference sequence). The chain's CDR3 is CASSSPGRVGRPSYEQYF. DNA of the CDR3: TGTGCCAGCAGTTCCCCCGGGAGGGTCGGGAGGCCCTCCTACGAGCAGTACTTC.

This clonotype came up many times. This chain uses TRBV28 with TRBJ1-4; D gene ambiguous. V lost 3 bases and J lost 1, with 9 bases in between. The germline V gene encodes CDR1 MDHEN and CDR2 SYDVKM. The CDR3 is 15 residues long. This CDR3 reads CASSFSERTNEKLFF. The CDR3 DNA sequence: TGTGCCAGCAGTTTTTCAGAGCGAACTAATGAAAAACTGTTTTTT.

CDR3 loop: CSAQNGWRSTDTQYF. CDR3 DNA sequence: TGCAGTGCTCAAAATGGCTGGAGGAGCACAGATACGCAGTATTTT. The rearrangement joins TRBV20-1 to TRBJ2-3; tentative D call: TRBD2 (5 bases). V lost 5 bases and J 0 bases, leaving 15 bases between the germline ends. The CDR3 spans 15 residues. The V gene's germline CDR1 is DFQATT and CDR2 SNEGSKA (reference sequence).

This chain uses TRBV5-8 with TRBJ1-2; 9 nucleotides agree with TRBD1. The V segment lost 0 bases and the J segment 7 bases; nucleotides outside the gene matches: 10. Germline V CDR1 and CDR2: SGHTS, YDEGEE. The CDR3 sequence is 16 residues long. The CDR3 here is CASSLASGQGVVGYTF. The CDR3 DNA reads TGTGCCAGCAGCTTGGCCTCGGGACAGGGTGTGGTTGGCTACACCTTC.

The rearrangement links TRBV28 to TRBJ1-5; TRBD1 might be the D (6 bases). Deletions cut 9 bases from V and 8 bases from J, with 20 bases between. The germline CDR1 and CDR2 sequences are MDHEN and SYDVKM. This CDR3 has 14 amino acids. CDR3 bases: TGTGCCAGTCAGGGGTCCCGCGATTCGGAGCCCCAGCATTTT. Amino acids: CASQGSRDSEPQHF.

This clonotype appeared many times. The V and J genes are TRBV2 and TRBJ2-2; no clear D gene. The CDR3 extends over 14 amino acids. Germline V gene sequence: CDR1 SNHLY, CDR2 FYNNEI. Trimming left V 6 bases short and J 2 bases short, with 10 bases between. CDR3 DNA sequence: TGTGCCAGCAGAGCAGCAGAAAACACCGGGGAGCTGTTTTTT. It encodes CASRAAENTGELFF. The variable domain in full, with the rest retrieved from reference TRBV2 and TRBJ2-2, is EPEVTQTPSHQVTQMGQEVILRCVPISNHLYFYWYRQILGQKVEFLVSFYNNEISEKSEIFDDQFSVERPDGSNFTLKIRSTKLEDSAMYFCASRAAENTGELFFGEGSRLTVL.

Concerning this clonotype itself: This may stem from a read error, because a much larger clone lies one nucleotide away. The V call is TRBV19, the J call TRBJ2-1, with D possibly matching TRBD2 (6 bases). The germline V gene encodes CDR1 LNHDA and CDR2 SQIVND (reference sequence). The CDR3 extends over 13 amino acids. The CDR3 here is CASSTRGARERFF. CDR3 bases: TGTGCCAGTAGTACCCGTGGGGCTCGGGAGCGGTTCTTC.

This clonotype occurred a few times. The genes are TRBV6-2 or TRBV6-3 and TRBJ2-1; no clear D. CDR1 and CDR2 from the germline V gene are MNHEY and SVGEGT. There are 13 residues in the CDR3. V lost 4 bases and J lost 9, with 13 bases in between. In nucleotides, the CDR3 is TGTGCCAGCAGTTCTCTAAAAGGTGGTGAGCAGTTCTTC. Translation: CASSSLKGGEQFF.

This clonotype was seen more than once but under ten times. The chain couples TRBV6-1 to TRBJ1-5; D remains ambiguous. The V and J ends lost 0 bases and 7 bases respectively, with 13 bases between them. Germline V CDR1 and CDR2: MNHNS, SASEGT. CDR3 length: 15 residues. The CDR3 here is CASSEAGQDIQPQHF. CDR3 nucleotides: TGTGCCAGCAGTGAAGCGGGTCAGGATATACAGCCCCAGCATTTT.

This clonotype was picked up many times. The genes are TRBV2 and TRBJ2-1; 12 positions agree with TRBD2. Germline CDR1 reads SNHLY; CDR2 reads FYNNEI. CDR3 size: 15 residues. V trimming: 6 bases; J trimming: 8 bases; junction bases outside the gene matches: 8. This CDR3 is CASRTTSGSTDEQFF. The CDR3 DNA follows: TGTGCCAGCAGGACGACTAGCGGGAGTACCGATGAGCAGTTCTTC.

In this sample, this clonotype turned up many times. This chain connects TRBV14 to TRBJ1-2; possible D gene TRBD1, 5 bases. V lost 1 base and J lost 8, with 11 bases in between. The CDR3 runs to 13 residues. Germline lookup yields CDR1 SGHDN and CDR2 FVKESK. In DNA, the CDR3 is TGTGCCAGCAGCCAAGTGGGGGATCAAGGCTACACCTTC. Encoded protein: CASSQVGDQGYTF.

This clonotype was seen at least ten times. The V call is TRBV7-8, the J call TRBJ2-1; perhaps TRBD2 as D (6 bases). Trimming left V 5 bases short and J 7 bases short, with 18 bases between. The CDR3 contains 15 residues. Germline-derived CDR1 and CDR2 are SGHVS and FQNEAQ. This CDR3 reads CASSLWGAGRNEQFF. CDR3 bases: TGTGCCAGCAGCCTATGGGGTGCAGGGAGGAATGAGCAGTTCTTC.

Only a few counts were recorded for this clonotype. This chain uses TRBV5-6 with TRBJ2-7; D is possibly TRBD2 (5 bases). V dropped 4 bases and J dropped 4 bases, with 15 bases sitting between them. Looked up from germline, CDR1 is SGHDT and CDR2 is YYEEEE. The CDR3 is made up of 14 amino acids. CDR3 DNA: TGTGCCAGCAGCCTCGGACTGTCCCGGTACGAGCAGTACTTC. It translates to CASSLGLSRYEQYF.

This clonotype was detected many times. V and J are TRBV27 and TRBJ2-7; TRBD1 aligns across 8 bases. Unmatched junction bases numbered 12, after V lost 6 bases and J lost 5 bases. Germline V gene sequence: CDR1 MNHEY, CDR2 SMNVEV (reference sequence). This CDR3 is 15 amino acids long. Here the CDR3 DNA reads TGTGCCAGCAGCTTTCTGGAGGGACAGGTTCACGAGCAGTACTTC. Translated: CASSFLEGQVHEQYF.

The chain employs TRBV7-9 and TRBJ2-1; the match to TRBD2 covers 9 bases. Germline CDR1 reads SEHNR; CDR2 reads FQNEAQ (reference sequence). With V trimmed by 4 bases and J by 10 bases, 5 bases remained unmatched. This CDR3 contains 13 residues. The CDR3 nucleotides are TGTGCCAGCAGCTCCTTTAGCGGGAGAGAGCAGTTCTTC. Translating gives CASSSFSGREQFF.

Ten or more counts support this clonotype. This chain joins TRBV10-3 and TRBJ2-5; unclear D gene. V dropped 1 base and J dropped 5 bases, with 2 bases sitting between them. The CDR3 extends over 11 amino acids. CDR1 and CDR2 (germline): ENHRY, SYGVKD. CDR3 in amino acids: CAISEWETQYF. CDR3 bases: TGTGCCATCAGTGAGTGGGAGACCCAGTACTTC.

This clonotype was picked up many times. The rearrangement joins TRBV6-5 to TRBJ1-2; no firm D call. CDR3 length: 15 amino acids. Trimming cost V 2 bases and J 5 bases, with 15 bases left between them. The germline V gene encodes CDR1 MNHEY and CDR2 SVGAGI. The CDR3 DNA sequence: TGTGCCAGCAGTTACGATGGAAGTGGAGGATATGGCTACACCTTC. The encoded protein is CASSYDGSGGYGYTF.

This clonotype was found many times. This chain uses TRBV10-3 with TRBJ2-3; no clear D gene. The V end lost 11 bases, the J end lost 1 base, and 16 bases lay between the germline ends. Germline V gene sequence: CDR1 ENHRY, CDR2 SYGVKD. The CDR3 sequence is 14 residues long. CDR3 sequence: CAASHPSGTDTQYF. CDR3 coding DNA: TGTGCCGCGAGTCATCCATCCGGCACAGATACGCAGTATTTT.

This chain joins TRBV6-5 and TRBJ2-3; 7 positions agree with TRBD1. Germline V CDR1 and CDR2: MNHEY, SVGAGI. The CDR3 is made up of 21 amino acids. The trim removed 0 bases at V and 1 base at J, leaving 19 bases unmatched. CDR3 nucleotide sequence: TGTGCCAGCAGTTACTCCGTCGATTCATCTCCTTTGGGACAGCGCACAGATACGCAGTATTTT. Amino acids: CASSYSVDSSPLGQRTDTQYF.

This clonotype was counted ten times or more. J is TRBJ2-2 and V is TRBV6-5; D is uncertain. The ends were cut back, 2 bases at V and 7 bases at J, with 11 bases in the middle. This CDR3 contains 14 residues. Germline loops: CDR1 MNHEY, CDR2 SVGAGI. CDR3 sequence reads: CASSYPGKIGELFF. CDR3 nucleotide sequence: TGTGCCAGCAGTTACCCTGGGAAGATCGGGGAGCTGTTTTTT.

This clonotype was counted between two and nine times. This chain connects TRBV6-2 or TRBV6-3 to TRBJ1-2, with no clear D. CDR3 length: 12 amino acids. V was pared by 0 bases and J by 8 bases, with 7 bases between. Germline V gene data show CDR1 as MNHEY and CDR2 as SVGEGT. The CDR3 spells CASSYSEGGYTF. The CDR3 DNA reads as TGTGCCAGCAGTTACTCGGAAGGCGGCTACACCTTC.

Only a few counts were recorded for this clonotype. The genes are TRBV4-1 and TRBJ1-5, with D unclear. CDR1 is MGHRA, CDR2 YSYEKL, per germline. CDR3 length: 15 residues. The germline V and J ends were trimmed by 1 base and 4 bases, with 11 bases remaining between them. The CDR3 is CASSQVVGDNQPQHF. The CDR3, as DNA: TGCGCCAGCAGCCAAGTGGTCGGGGATAATCAGCCCCAGCATTTT.

This clonotype turned up a few times. J is TRBJ2-7 and V is TRBV7-6, with D tentatively TRBD1 or TRBD2 (5 bases each). Deletions cut 1 base from V and 6 bases from J, with 10 bases between. This CDR3 contains 13 residues. Germline V gene data show CDR1 as SGHVS and CDR2 as FNYEAQ. The CDR3 region is CASSLVGESEQYF. In DNA form, the CDR3 reads TGTGCCAGCAGCTTAGTGGGGGAGAGCGAGCAGTACTTC.